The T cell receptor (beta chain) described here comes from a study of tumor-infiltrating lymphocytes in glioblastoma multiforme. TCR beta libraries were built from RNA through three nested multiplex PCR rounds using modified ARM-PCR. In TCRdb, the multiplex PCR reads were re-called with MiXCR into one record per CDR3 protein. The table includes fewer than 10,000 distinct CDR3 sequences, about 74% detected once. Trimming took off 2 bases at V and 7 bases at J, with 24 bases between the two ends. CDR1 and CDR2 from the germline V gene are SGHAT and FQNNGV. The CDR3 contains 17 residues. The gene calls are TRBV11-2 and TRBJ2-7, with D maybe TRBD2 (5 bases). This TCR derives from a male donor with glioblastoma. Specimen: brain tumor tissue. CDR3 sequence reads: CASSLSRSSLGRFEQYF. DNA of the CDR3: TGTGCCAGCAGCTTAAGTCGATCTAGCCTGGGTCGGTTTGAGCAGTACTTC.